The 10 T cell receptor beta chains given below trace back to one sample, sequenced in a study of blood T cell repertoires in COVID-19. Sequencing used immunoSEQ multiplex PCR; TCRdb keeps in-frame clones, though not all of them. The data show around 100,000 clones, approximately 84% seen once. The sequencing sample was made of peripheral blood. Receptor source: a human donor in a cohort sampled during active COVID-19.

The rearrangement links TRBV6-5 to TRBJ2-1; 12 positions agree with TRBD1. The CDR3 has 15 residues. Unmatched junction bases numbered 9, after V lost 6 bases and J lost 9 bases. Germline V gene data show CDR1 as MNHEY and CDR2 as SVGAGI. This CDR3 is CASSRPGTGGIEQFF. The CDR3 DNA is TGTGCCAGCAGCCGTCCCGGGACAGGGGGCATTGAGCAGTTCTTC.

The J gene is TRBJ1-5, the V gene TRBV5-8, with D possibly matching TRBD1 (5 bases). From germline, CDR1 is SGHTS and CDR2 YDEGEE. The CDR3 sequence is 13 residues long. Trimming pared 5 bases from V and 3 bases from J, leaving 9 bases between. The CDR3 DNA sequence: TGTGCCAGCAGTGGCAGGGACAATCAGCCCCAGCATTTT. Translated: CASSGRDNQPQHF.

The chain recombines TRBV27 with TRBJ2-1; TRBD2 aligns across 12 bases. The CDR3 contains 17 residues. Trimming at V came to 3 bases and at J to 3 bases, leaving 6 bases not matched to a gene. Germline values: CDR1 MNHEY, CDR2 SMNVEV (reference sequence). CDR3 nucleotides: TGTGCCAGCAGTTTGGCTAGCGGGGGGGGAAGCTACAATGAGCAGTTCTTC. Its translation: CASSLASGGGSYNEQFF.

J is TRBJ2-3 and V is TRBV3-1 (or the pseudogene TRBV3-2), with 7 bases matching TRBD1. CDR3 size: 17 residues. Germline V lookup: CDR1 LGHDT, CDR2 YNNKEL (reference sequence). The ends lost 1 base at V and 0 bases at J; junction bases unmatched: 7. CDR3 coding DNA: TGTGCCAGCAGCCAAGTGTGGGCCAGGGGGAGCACAGATACGCAGTATTTT. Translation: CASSQVWARGSTDTQYF.

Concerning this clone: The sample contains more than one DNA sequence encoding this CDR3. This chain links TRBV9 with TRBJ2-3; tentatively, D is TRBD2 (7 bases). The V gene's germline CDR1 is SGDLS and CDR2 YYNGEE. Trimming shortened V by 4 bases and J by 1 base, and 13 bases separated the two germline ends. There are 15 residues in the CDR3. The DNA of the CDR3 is TGTGCCAGCAGCTACGGGGGGCTTGGCACAGATACGCAGTATTTT. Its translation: CASSYGGLGTDTQYF.

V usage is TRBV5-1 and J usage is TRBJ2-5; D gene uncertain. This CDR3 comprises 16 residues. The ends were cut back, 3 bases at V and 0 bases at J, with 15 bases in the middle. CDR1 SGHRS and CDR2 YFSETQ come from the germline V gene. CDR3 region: CASSSRTTLYQETQYF. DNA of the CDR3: TGCGCCAGCAGCTCGCGAACGACTCTGTACCAAGAGACCCAGTACTTC.

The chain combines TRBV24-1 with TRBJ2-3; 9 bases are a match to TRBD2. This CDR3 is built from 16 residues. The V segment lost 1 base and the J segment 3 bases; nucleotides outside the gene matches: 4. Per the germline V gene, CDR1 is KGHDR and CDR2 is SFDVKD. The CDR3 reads CATSDFGGRGTDTQYF. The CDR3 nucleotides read TGTGCCACCAGTGATTTCGGCGGGAGGGGGACAGATACGCAGTATTTT.

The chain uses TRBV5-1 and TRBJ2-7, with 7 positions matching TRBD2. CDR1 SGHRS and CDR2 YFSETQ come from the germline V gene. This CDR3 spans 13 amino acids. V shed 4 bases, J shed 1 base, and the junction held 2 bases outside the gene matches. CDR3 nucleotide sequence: TGCGCCAGCAGCCCGGGGGGTTCCTACGAGCAGTACTTC. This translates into CASSPGGSYEQYF.

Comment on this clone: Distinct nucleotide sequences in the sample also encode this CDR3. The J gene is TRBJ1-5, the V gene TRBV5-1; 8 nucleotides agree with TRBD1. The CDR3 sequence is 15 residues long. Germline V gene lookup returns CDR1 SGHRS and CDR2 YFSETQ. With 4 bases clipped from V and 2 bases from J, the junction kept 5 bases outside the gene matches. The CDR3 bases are TGCGCCAGCAGCCTAGGACAGGGCGGCAATCAGCCCCAGCATTTT. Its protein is CASSLGQGGNQPQHF.

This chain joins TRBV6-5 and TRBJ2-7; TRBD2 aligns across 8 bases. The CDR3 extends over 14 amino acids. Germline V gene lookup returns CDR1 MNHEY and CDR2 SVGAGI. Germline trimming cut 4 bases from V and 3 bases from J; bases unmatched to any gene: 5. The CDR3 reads CASSSPGLVYEQYF. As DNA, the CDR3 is TGTGCCAGCAGTTCCCCGGGACTAGTCTACGAGCAGTACTTC.